This entry lists 8 T cell receptor beta chains sequenced from one sample in a study of OX40 agonist ivuxolimab in advanced cancers. This table comes from immunoSEQ multiplex PCR, and its TCRdb copy is limited to in-frame clones, with some not included. Of under 70,000 clones listed, 86% are singletons. The material was CD4+ or CD8+ T cells sorted from blood, obtained in a trial of the OX40 agonist ivuxolimab. Receptor source: an adult with an advanced solid tumor such as melanoma, head and neck, liver or kidney cancer.

This sequence joins TRBV4-3 and TRBJ2-3; D uncertain. CDR1 and CDR2 from the germline V gene are LGHNA and YSLEER. The CDR3 runs to 16 residues. V lost 4 bases and J 3 bases, leaving 17 bases between the germline ends. The CDR3 sequence: CASSPRKNVMTDTQYF. The DNA of the CDR3 is TGCGCCAGCAGCCCCCGGAAGAACGTCATGACAGATACGCAGTATTTT.

J is TRBJ1-2 and V is TRBV15; D is uncertain. V shed 2 bases and J shed 8 bases, with 18 bases lying between them. The germline V gene has CDR1 LNHNV and CDR2 YYDKDF (reference sequence). The CDR3 has 15 amino acids. The DNA for the CDR3 is TGTGCCACCAGCAGATTCCCGGCCGCACCAGAGGGCTACACCTTC. Residues: CATSRFPAAPEGYTF.

The gene calls are TRBV4-1 and TRBJ2-3; TRBD2 might be the D (5 bases). V lost 0 bases, J lost 4 bases, and 14 bases lay in between. CDR1 and CDR2 from the germline V gene are MGHRA and YSYEKL. This CDR3 contains 16 residues. The CDR3 reads CASSQDSVERPDTQYF. CDR3 DNA sequence: TGCGCCAGCAGCCAAGATAGCGTGGAGCGTCCAGATACGCAGTATTTT.

In regard to this clone: Other DNA sequences in this specimen translate into the identical CDR3. The chain has TRBV30 and TRBJ2-7, with a tentative D call TRBD1 (5 bases). In germline, CDR1 is GTSNPN, CDR2 SVGIG (reference sequence). This CDR3 is 15 amino acids long. With 1 base removed from V and 7 bases from J, the gap between germline ends came to 20 bases. The CDR3 spells CAWSGGRVRAGEQYF. The CDR3, as DNA: TGTGCCTGGAGTGGGGGTCGAGTCAGGGCAGGTGAGCAGTACTTC. Full variable domain (missing parts from reference TRBV30 and TRBJ2-7): SQTIHQWPATLVQPVGSPLSLECTVEGTSNPNLYWYRQAAGRGLQLLFYSVGIGQISSEVPQNLSASRPQDRQFILSSKKLLLSDSGFYLCAWSGGRVRAGEQYFGPGTRLTVT.

V and J are TRBV4-1 and TRBJ2-7, with D perhaps TRBD2 (6 bases). The germline V and J ends were trimmed by 0 bases and 2 bases, with 14 bases remaining between them. Per the germline V gene, CDR1 is MGHRA and CDR2 is YSYEKL. The CDR3 length is 16 residues. CDR3 sequence: CASSQDSAGLTYEQYF. In nucleotides, the CDR3 is TGCGCCAGCAGCCAAGACTCCGCGGGGCTAACCTACGAGCAGTACTTC.

J is TRBJ2-5 and V is TRBV18, with D possibly TRBD2 on 6 matching bases. V lost 2 bases and J lost 1, with 14 bases in between. CDR3 size: 16 residues. CDR1 and CDR2 from the germline V gene are KGHSH and LQKENI. CDR3 loop: CASSPGLAATQETQYF. CDR3 coding DNA: TGTGCCAGCTCACCAGGGTTAGCGGCTACCCAAGAGACCCAGTACTTC. Looking up the rest from reference TRBV18 and TRBJ2-5 gives the full variable domain: NAGVMQNPRHLVRRRGQEARLRCSPMKGHSHVYWYRQLPEEGLKFMVYLQKENIIDESGMPKERFSAEFPKEGPSILRIQQVVRGDSAAYFCASSPGLAATQETQYFGPGTRLLVL.

The V call is TRBV4-3, the J call TRBJ2-7; D possibly corresponds to TRBD1 (5 bases). The CDR3 is made up of 16 amino acids. V was clipped by 0 bases and J by 2 bases, with 14 bases between them. CDR1 is LGHNA, CDR2 YSLEER, per germline. The CDR3 DNA sequence: TGCGCCAGCAGCCAAGATTCTGGGGCGCCGGCCTACGAGCAGTACTTC. This translates into CASSQDSGAPAYEQYF.

The chain couples TRBV7-2 to TRBJ2-5; D unclear. CDR3 length equals 13 residues. Germline CDR1 SGHTA, CDR2 FQGNSA. The V end was cut by 6 bases, the J end by 5 bases, with 13 bases between. CDR3 nucleotide sequence: TGTGCCAGCAGTCAGCTTCACACGGAGACCCAGTACTTC. Residues: CASSQLHTETQYF.